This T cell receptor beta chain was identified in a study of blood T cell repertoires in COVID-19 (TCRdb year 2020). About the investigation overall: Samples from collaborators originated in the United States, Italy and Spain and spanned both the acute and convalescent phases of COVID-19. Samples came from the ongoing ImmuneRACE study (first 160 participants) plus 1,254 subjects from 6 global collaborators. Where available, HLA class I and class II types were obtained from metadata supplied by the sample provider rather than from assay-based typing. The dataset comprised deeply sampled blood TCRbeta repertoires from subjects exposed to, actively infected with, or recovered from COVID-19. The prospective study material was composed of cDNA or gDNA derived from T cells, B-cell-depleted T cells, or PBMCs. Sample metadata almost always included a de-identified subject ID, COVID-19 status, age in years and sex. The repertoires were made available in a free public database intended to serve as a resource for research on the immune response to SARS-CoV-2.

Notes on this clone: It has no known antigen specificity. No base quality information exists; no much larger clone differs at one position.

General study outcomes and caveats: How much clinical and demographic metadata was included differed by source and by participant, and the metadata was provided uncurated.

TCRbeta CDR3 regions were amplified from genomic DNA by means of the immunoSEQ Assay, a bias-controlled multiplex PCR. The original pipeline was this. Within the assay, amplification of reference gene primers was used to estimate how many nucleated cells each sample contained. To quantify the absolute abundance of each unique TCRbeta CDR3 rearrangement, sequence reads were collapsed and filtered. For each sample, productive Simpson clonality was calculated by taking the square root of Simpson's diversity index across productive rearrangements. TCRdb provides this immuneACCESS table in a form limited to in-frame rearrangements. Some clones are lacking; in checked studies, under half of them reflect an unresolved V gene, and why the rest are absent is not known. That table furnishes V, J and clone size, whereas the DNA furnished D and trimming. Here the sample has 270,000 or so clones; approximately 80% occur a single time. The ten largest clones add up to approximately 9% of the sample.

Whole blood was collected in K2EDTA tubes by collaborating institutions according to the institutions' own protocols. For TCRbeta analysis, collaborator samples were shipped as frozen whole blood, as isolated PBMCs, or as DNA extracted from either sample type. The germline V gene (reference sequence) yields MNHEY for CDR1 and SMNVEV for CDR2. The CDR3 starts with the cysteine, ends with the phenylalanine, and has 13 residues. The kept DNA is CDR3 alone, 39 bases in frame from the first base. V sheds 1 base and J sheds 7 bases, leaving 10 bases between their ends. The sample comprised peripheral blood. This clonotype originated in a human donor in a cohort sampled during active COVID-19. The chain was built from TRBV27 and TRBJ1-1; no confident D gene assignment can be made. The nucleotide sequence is TGTGCCAGCAGTTTATTTCCCGGCGGTGAAGCTTTCTTT. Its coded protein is CASSLFPGGEAFF.